A selection of T cell receptor beta chains follows, all from one sample in a study of blood T cell repertoires in COVID-19. Assay used: immunoSEQ multiplex PCR; TCRdb lists only in-frame clones, some missing. The sample includes 200,000 to 250,000 clones, roughly 90% seen only once; the top ten take 4.1%. The sequenced material came from PBMCs or T cells enriched from blood (not recorded which). The receptors stem from a young woman who had recovered from COVID-19. Both conserved end residues are trimmed from each CDR3. Each record gives: V gene, J gene, CDR3 protein.

v_call: TRBV11-3
j_call: TRBJ1-2
cdr3_aa: ASSPARHH

v_call: TRBV10-3
j_call: TRBJ2-2
cdr3_aa: AIMGGNTGELF

v_call: TRBV6-5
j_call: TRBJ1-2
cdr3_aa: ASGRDRDYGYT

v_call: TRBV10-3
j_call: TRBJ1-2
cdr3_aa: AISEPRVSGYT

v_call: TRBV6-2/TRBV6-3
j_call: TRBJ1-1
cdr3_aa: ASSYRSGALNTEAF

v_call: TRBV7-2
j_call: TRBJ2-5
cdr3_aa: ASSLPWSGEETQY

v_call: TRBV28
j_call: TRBJ1-2
cdr3_aa: ASSLFSGPHGYT

v_call: TRBV6-5
j_call: TRBJ2-7
cdr3_aa: ASTGRVPPYEQY

v_call: TRBV5-4
j_call: TRBJ1-3
cdr3_aa: ASSLDSYGNTIY

v_call: TRBV9
j_call: TRBJ2-2
cdr3_aa: ASSVVAGEYGELF

v_call: TRBV15
j_call: TRBJ2-7
cdr3_aa: ATRGEGLEQY

v_call: TRBV6-1
j_call: TRBJ2-7
cdr3_aa: ASSEGGLAAYEQY

v_call: TRBV19
j_call: TRBJ2-7
cdr3_aa: ATQTGLAAHYEQY

v_call: TRBV29-1
j_call: TRBJ1-4
cdr3_aa: SVLNEKLF

v_call: TRBV28
j_call: TRBJ1-1
cdr3_aa: ASSLRVQEAF

v_call: TRBV7-9
j_call: TRBJ1-2
cdr3_aa: ASSLFVSGFGYT

v_call: TRBV19
j_call: TRBJ2-1
cdr3_aa: ASSIRLAYNEQF

v_call: TRBV28
j_call: TRBJ2-3
cdr3_aa: ASSFSPWAGDADTQY

v_call: TRBV27
j_call: TRBJ1-1
cdr3_aa: ASRPYPTGPGTEAF

v_call: TRBV19
j_call: TRBJ2-3
cdr3_aa: ASPSQRDFTDTQY

v_call: TRBV28
j_call: TRBJ2-1
cdr3_aa: ASSLTYSAGALYNEQF

v_call: TRBV28
j_call: TRBJ1-1
cdr3_aa: ASSLPGGTEAF

v_call: TRBV9
j_call: TRBJ1-6
cdr3_aa: ASSGTGGLNSPLH

v_call: TRBV2
j_call: TRBJ1-1
cdr3_aa: ASSVSGFTEAF

v_call: TRBV27
j_call: TRBJ2-7
cdr3_aa: ASSPGTGFYEQY

v_call: TRBV7-8
j_call: TRBJ1-2
cdr3_aa: ASSLFEDSYYGYT

v_call: TRBV6-2/TRBV6-3
j_call: TRBJ1-2
cdr3_aa: ASSYSRGGPN

v_call: TRBV10-3
j_call: TRBJ2-1
cdr3_aa: ASRTSQNEQF

v_call: TRBV9
j_call: TRBJ2-7
cdr3_aa: ASSAGPGEQY

v_call: TRBV28
j_call: TRBJ1-4
cdr3_aa: ASTLPGTDEKLF

v_call: TRBV7-6
j_call: TRBJ2-5
cdr3_aa: ASSPPGLAGMETQY

v_call: TRBV7-9
j_call: TRBJ1-6
cdr3_aa: ASRVNENNSPLH

v_call: TRBV14
j_call: TRBJ1-1
cdr3_aa: ASSQAFGHIKKSMNTEAF

v_call: TRBV3-1/TRBV3-2
j_call: TRBJ1-3
cdr3_aa: ASSLTGYGNTIY

v_call: TRBV7-9
j_call: TRBJ1-1
cdr3_aa: ASATGGVTEAF

v_call: TRBV27
j_call: TRBJ2-1
cdr3_aa: ASSLSSGTFTTRSSYNEQF

v_call: TRBV9
j_call: TRBJ2-1
cdr3_aa: ASSVEPLEGEQF

v_call: TRBV7-6
j_call: TRBJ1-2
cdr3_aa: ASSSGQTNYGYT

v_call: TRBV7-9
j_call: TRBJ1-1
cdr3_aa: ARKLLDSNTEAF

v_call: TRBV6-2/TRBV6-3
j_call: TRBJ2-1
cdr3_aa: ASSYELAVGGNEQF

v_call: TRBV3-1/TRBV3-2
j_call: TRBJ2-3
cdr3_aa: ATPWTSRLTDTQY

v_call: TRBV10-3
j_call: TRBJ2-1
cdr3_aa: AIRAGTSGTSYNEQF

v_call: TRBV3-1/TRBV3-2
j_call: TRBJ1-1
cdr3_aa: ASSQTGRNTEAF

v_call: TRBV6-2/TRBV6-3
j_call: TRBJ2-7
cdr3_aa: ASSYPQGIAYEQY

v_call: TRBV27
j_call: TRBJ2-1
cdr3_aa: ASSLEGAQDNEQF

v_call: TRBV4-2
j_call: TRBJ1-2
cdr3_aa: ASSQDSGVDYGYT

v_call: TRBV9
j_call: TRBJ2-2
cdr3_aa: ASSDSGSGELF

v_call: TRBV18
j_call: TRBJ1-2
cdr3_aa: ASSPPATGGDGYT

v_call: TRBV2
j_call: TRBJ1-2
cdr3_aa: ASSADSRGAGYT

v_call: TRBV9
j_call: TRBJ1-5
cdr3_aa: ASSAQGNLQPQH